This is a list of T cell receptor beta chains from one sample in a study of beta chain features in type 1 diabetes. Profiling relied on immunoSEQ multiplex PCR, and the TCRdb table lists in-frame clones only, not all of them. The sample contains 250,000 to 350,000 clones, 13% to 15% of which appear only once. Material for sequencing was naive CD4+ T cells from blood. These receptors originate from a man aged 25 to 40 with type 1 diabetes. Both conserved end residues are part of each CDR3. D genes are given only for firm matches. The size field is filled for only some rows; it gives once, few, many or a size class.

clone size: .; V gene: TRBV9; D gene: TRBD2; J gene: TRBJ2-1; CDR3 DNA: TGTGCCAGCAGCGTTACTAGCGGGAGGTGGAATGAGCAGTTCTTC; CDR3 protein: CASSVTSGRWNEQFF
clone size: few; V gene: TRBV10-3; D gene: .; J gene: TRBJ1-1; CDR3 DNA: TGTGCCATCAGTGTGCAGGGGAGCACTGAAGCTTTCTTT; CDR3 protein: CAISVQGSTEAFF
clone size: .; V gene: TRBV7-3; D gene: TRBD1; J gene: TRBJ2-7; CDR3 DNA: TGTGCCAGCAGCTTAGACAGGGGTTCCGAGCAGTACTTC; CDR3 protein: CASSLDRGSEQYF
clone size: .; V gene: TRBV7-3; D gene: .; J gene: TRBJ2-3; CDR3 DNA: TGTGCCAGCAGCTTAGGTAGCACGCAGTATTTT; CDR3 protein: CASSLGSTQYF
clone size: .; V gene: TRBV19; D gene: .; J gene: TRBJ1-5; CDR3 DNA: TGTGCCAGTAGTACACAGAACAATCAGCCCCAGCATTTT; CDR3 protein: CASSTQNNQPQHF
clone size: few; V gene: TRBV30; D gene: .; J gene: TRBJ2-7; CDR3 DNA: TGTGCCTGGAGTGGTTCACAGGGAATGAAGTACGAGCAGTACTTC; CDR3 protein: CAWSGSQGMKYEQYF
clone size: .; V gene: TRBV4-3; D gene: .; J gene: TRBJ2-3; CDR3 DNA: TGCGCCAGCAGCCAAGATCTGACAGATACGCAGTATTTT; CDR3 protein: CASSQDLTDTQYF
clone size: few; V gene: TRBV4-2; D gene: .; J gene: TRBJ1-2; CDR3 DNA: TGTGCCAGCAGCCAAGATCCACAGGGTCCCGGCTACACCTTC; CDR3 protein: CASSQDPQGPGYTF
clone size: .; V gene: TRBV18; D gene: .; J gene: TRBJ1-1; CDR3 DNA: TGTGCCAGCTCACCAGGTGTGGGGGACTCCAGAGGTTTCTTT; CDR3 protein: CASSPGVGDSRGFF
clone size: .; V gene: TRBV7-7; D gene: .; J gene: TRBJ2-5; CDR3 DNA: TGTGCTAGCAGCAATGGAGTAGAAGAGACCCAGTACTTC; CDR3 protein: CASSNGVEETQYF
clone size: .; V gene: TRBV19; D gene: .; J gene: TRBJ2-1; CDR3 DNA: TGTGCCAGTAGTACGTATACAACACACAGAGGGCTATCTACTAGATACAATGAGCAGTTCTTC; CDR3 protein: CASSTYTTHRGLSTRYNEQFF
clone size: few; V gene: TRBV10-3; D gene: .; J gene: TRBJ2-7; CDR3 DNA: TGTGCCATCAGTGAGGGCGGACAGATCTACGAGCAGTACTTC; CDR3 protein: CAISEGGQIYEQYF
clone size: .; V gene: TRBV28; D gene: .; J gene: TRBJ1-5; CDR3 DNA: TGTGCCAGCAGTTTACTAGCGGGGGCGAAGGGGAATCAGCCCCAGCATTTT; CDR3 protein: CASSLLAGAKGNQPQHF
clone size: .; V gene: TRBV25-1; D gene: .; J gene: TRBJ2-1; CDR3 DNA: TGTGCCAGCAGTAGGGGCAGGAGCTCCTACAATGAGCAGTTCTTC; CDR3 protein: CASSRGRSSYNEQFF
clone size: few; V gene: TRBV15; D gene: .; J gene: TRBJ2-1; CDR3 DNA: TGTGCCACCAGCAAGAGCCGGGACACGCACTACAATGAGCAGTTCTTC; CDR3 protein: CATSKSRDTHYNEQFF
clone size: .; V gene: TRBV30; D gene: .; J gene: TRBJ2-2; CDR3 DNA: TGTGCCTGGAGTGTACTAGCCGCAGCCGGGGAGCTGTTTTTT; CDR3 protein: CAWSVLAAAGELFF
clone size: few; V gene: TRBV30; D gene: .; J gene: TRBJ2-6; CDR3 DNA: TGTGCCCAGGCCATCTCTGGGGCCAACGTCCTGACTTTC; CDR3 protein: CAQAISGANVLTF